This TCR beta chain stems from a study of blood T cell repertoires in COVID-19. Trimming removed 5 bases from V and 0 bases from J; junction bases left unmatched: 6. The germline gives CDR1 MDHEN, CDR2 SYDVKM. This CDR3 is 15 amino acids long. Original processing methods: Cell counts per sample came from amplifying reference gene primers. TCRdb keeps only in-frame clones here, not all; method: immunoSEQ multiplex PCR. V and J calls and clone size are copied from that table; D and trimming were computed from the DNA. The sample yields 300,000 or so clones, 70% to 90% seen once. This rearrangement joins TRBV28 to TRBJ1-1; 7 bases are shared with TRBD1. The sequenced material came from PBMCs or T cells enriched from blood (not recorded which). The TCR was taken from a woman aged 40 to 50 with acute COVID-19. This CDR3 is CASSIPGQMNTEAFF. CDR3 bases: TGTGCCAGCAGTATACCGGGACAGATGAACACTGAAGCTTTCTTT.